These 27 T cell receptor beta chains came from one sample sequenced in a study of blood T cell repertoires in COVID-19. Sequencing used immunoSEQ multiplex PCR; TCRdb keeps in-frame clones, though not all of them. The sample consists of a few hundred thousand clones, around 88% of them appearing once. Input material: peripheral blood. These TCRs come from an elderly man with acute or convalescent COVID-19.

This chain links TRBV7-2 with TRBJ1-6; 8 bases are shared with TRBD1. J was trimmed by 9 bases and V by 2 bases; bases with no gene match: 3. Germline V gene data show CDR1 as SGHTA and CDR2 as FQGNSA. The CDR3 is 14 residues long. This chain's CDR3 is CASSLPDRASPLHF. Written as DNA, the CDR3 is TGTGCCAGCAGCTTACCGGACAGGGCTTCACCCCTCCACTTT.

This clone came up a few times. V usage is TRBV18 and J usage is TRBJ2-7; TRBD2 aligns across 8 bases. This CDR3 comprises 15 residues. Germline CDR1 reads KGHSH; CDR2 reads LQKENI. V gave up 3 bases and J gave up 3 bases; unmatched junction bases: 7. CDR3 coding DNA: TGTGCCAGCTCACCGGTTAGCGGGAATTTCTACGAGCAGTACTTC. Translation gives CASSPVSGNFYEQYF. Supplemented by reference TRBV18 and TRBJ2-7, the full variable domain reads NAGVMQNPRHLVRRRGQEARLRCSPMKGHSHVYWYRQLPEEGLKFMVYLQKENIIDESGMPKERFSAEFPKEGPSILRIQQVVRGDSAAYFCASSPVSGNFYEQYFGPGTRLTVT.

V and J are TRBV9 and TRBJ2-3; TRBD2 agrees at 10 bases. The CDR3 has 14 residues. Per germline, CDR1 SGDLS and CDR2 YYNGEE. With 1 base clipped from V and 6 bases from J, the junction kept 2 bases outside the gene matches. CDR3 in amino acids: CASSVSGGADTQYF. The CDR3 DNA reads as TGTGCCAGCAGCGTAAGCGGGGGGGCCGATACGCAGTATTTT.

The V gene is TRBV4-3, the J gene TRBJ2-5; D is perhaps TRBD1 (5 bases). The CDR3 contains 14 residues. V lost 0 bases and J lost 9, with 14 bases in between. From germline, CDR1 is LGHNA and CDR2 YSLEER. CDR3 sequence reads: CASSQEAVGASQYF. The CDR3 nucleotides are TGCGCCAGCAGCCAAGAGGCAGTAGGGGCGTCCCAGTACTTC.

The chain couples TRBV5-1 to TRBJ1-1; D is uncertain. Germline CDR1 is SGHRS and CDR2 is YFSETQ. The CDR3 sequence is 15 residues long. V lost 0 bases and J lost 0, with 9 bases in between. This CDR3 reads CASSLVQTMNTEAFF. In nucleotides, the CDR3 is TGCGCCAGCAGCTTGGTCCAGACTATGAACACTGAAGCTTTCTTT.

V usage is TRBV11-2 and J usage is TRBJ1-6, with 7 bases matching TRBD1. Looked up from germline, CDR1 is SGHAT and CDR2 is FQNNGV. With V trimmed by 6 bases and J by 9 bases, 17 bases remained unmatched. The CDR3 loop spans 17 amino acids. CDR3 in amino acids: CASSSRGTEILGSPLHF. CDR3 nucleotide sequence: TGTGCCAGCAGTTCCCGAGGGACAGAGATCCTTGGTTCACCCCTCCACTTT. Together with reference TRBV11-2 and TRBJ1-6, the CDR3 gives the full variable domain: EAGVAQSPRYKIIEKRQSVAFWCNPISGHATLYWYQQILGQGPKLLIQFQNNGVVDDSQLPKDRFSAERLKGVDSTLKIQPAKLEDSAVYLCASSSRGTEILGSPLHFGNGTRLTVT.

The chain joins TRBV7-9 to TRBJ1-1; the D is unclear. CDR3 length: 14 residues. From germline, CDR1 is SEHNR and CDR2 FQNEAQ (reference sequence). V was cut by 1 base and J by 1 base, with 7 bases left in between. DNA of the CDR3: TGTGCCAGCAGCTTAGTTCGGGAGAACACTGAAGCTTTCTTT. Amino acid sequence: CASSLVRENTEAFF. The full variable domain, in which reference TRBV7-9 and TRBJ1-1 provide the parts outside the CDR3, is DTGVSQNPRHKITKRGQNVTFRCDPISEHNRLYWYRQTLGQGPEFLTYFQNEAQLEKSRLLSDRFSAERPKGSFSTLEIQRTEQGDSAMYLCASSLVRENTEAFFGQGTRLTVV.

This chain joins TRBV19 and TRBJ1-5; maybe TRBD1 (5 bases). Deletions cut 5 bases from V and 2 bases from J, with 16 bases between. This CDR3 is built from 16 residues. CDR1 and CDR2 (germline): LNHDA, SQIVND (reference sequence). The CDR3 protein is CASSRLGGRGNQPQHF. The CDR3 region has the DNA TGTGCCAGTAGTCGACTTGGGGGGAGAGGCAATCAGCCCCAGCATTTT. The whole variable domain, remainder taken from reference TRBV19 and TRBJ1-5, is DGGITQSPKYLFRKEGQNVTLSCEQNLNHDAMYWYRQDPGQGLRLIYYSQIVNDFQKGDIAEGYSVSREKKESFPLTVTSAQKNPTAFYLCASSRLGGRGNQPQHFGDGTRLSIL.

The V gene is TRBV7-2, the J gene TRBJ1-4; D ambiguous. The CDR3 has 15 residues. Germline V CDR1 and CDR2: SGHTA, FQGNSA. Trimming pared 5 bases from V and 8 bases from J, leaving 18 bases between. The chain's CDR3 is CASSPGSISGEKLFF. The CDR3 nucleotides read TGTGCCAGCAGCCCCGGGTCGATTAGTGGGGAAAAACTGTTTTTT.

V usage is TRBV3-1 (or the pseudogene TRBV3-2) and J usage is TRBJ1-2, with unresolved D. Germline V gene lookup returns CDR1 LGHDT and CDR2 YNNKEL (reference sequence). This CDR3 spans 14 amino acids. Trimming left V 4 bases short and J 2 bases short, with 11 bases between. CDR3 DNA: TGTGCCAGCAGCCCGGGAAGAGGAAACTATGGCTACACCTTC. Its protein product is CASSPGRGNYGYTF.

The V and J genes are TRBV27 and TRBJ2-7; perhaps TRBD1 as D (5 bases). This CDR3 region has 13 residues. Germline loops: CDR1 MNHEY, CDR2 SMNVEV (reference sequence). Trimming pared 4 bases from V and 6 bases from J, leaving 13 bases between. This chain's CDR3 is CASSSRALSEQYF. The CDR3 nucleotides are TGTGCCAGCAGTTCCAGGGCACTTAGCGAGCAGTACTTC.

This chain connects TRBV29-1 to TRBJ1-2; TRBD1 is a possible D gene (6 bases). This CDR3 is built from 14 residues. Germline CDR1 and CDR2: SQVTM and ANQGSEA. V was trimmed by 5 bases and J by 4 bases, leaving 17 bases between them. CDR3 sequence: CSVRPTGTPYGYTF. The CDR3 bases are TGCAGCGTTCGACCGACCGGGACACCCTATGGCTACACCTTC.

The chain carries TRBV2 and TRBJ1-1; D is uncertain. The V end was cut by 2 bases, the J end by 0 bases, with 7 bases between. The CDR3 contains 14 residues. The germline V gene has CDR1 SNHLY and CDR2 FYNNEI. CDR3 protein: CASSELFLNTEAFF. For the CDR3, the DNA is TGTGCCAGCAGTGAACTATTTCTGAACACTGAAGCTTTCTTT.

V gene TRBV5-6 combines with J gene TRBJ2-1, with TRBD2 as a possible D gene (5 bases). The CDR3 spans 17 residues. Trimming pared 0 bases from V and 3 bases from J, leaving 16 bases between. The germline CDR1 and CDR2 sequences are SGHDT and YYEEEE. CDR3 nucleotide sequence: TGTGCCAGCAGCTTGGCCATTAGACTAACGGTCTACAATGAGCAGTTCTTC. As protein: CASSLAIRLTVYNEQFF. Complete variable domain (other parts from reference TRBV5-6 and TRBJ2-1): DAGVTQSPTHLIKTRGQQVTLRCSPKSGHDTVSWYQQALGQGPQFIFQYYEEEERQRGNFPDRFSGHQFPNYSSELNVNALLLGDSALYLCASSLAIRLTVYNEQFFGPGTRLTVL.

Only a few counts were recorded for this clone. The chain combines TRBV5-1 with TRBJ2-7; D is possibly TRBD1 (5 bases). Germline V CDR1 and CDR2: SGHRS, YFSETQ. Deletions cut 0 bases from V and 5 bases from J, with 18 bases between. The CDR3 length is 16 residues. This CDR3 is CASSLAPRLRVNEQYF. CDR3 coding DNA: TGCGCCAGCAGCTTGGCCCCAAGGCTCAGGGTGAACGAGCAGTACTTC.

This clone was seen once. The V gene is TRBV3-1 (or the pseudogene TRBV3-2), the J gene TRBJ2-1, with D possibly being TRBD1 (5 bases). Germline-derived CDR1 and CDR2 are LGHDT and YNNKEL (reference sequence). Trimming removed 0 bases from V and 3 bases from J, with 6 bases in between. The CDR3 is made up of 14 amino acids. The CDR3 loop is CASSQETVYNEQFF. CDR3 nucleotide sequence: TGTGCCAGCAGCCAAGAGACAGTCTACAATGAGCAGTTCTTC.

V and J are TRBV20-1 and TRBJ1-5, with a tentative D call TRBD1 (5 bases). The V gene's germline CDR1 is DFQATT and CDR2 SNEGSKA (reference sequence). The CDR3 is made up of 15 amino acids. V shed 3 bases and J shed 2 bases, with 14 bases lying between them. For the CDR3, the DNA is TGCAGTGCTAGTAGGGGCTGGAGGGGCAATCAGCCCCAGCATTTT. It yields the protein CSASRGWRGNQPQHF.

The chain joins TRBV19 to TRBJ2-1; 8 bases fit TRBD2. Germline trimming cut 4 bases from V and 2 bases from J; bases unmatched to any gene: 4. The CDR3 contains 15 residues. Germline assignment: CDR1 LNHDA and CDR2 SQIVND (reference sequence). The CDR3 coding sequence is TGTGCCAGTAGTAAGAGCGGGAGCCCCTACAATGAGCAGTTCTTC. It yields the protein CASSKSGSPYNEQFF.

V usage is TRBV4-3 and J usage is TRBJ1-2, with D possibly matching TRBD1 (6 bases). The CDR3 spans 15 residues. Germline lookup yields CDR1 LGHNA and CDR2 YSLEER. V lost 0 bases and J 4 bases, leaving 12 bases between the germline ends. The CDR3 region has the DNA TGCGCCAGCAGCCAAGATAGGCAGGGGTCCTATGGCTACACCTTC. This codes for CASSQDRQGSYGYTF.

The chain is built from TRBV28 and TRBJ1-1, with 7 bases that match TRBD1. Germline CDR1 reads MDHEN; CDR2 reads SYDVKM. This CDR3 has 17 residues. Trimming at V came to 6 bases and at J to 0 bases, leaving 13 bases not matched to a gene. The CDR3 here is CASSYTPGTAMNTEAFF. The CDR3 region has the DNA TGTGCCAGCAGCTATACTCCCGGGACAGCCATGAACACTGAAGCTTTCTTT.

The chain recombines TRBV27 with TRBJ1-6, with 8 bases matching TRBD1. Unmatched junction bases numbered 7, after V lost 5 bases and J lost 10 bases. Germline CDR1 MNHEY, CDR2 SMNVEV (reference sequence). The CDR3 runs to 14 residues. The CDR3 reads CASSRDRGGSPLHF. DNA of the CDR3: TGTGCCAGCAGTCGCGACAGGGGAGGCTCACCCCTCCACTTT.

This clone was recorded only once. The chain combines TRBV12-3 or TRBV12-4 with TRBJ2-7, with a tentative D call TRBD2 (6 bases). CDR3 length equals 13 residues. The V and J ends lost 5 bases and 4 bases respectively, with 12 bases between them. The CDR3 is CASSPGLQYEQYF. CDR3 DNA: TGTGCCAGCAGTCCGGGACTTCAATACGAGCAGTACTTC.

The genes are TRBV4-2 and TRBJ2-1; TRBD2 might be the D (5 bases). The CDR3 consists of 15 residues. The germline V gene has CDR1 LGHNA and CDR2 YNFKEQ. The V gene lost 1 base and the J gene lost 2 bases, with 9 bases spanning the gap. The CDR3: CASSQGEQTYNEQFF. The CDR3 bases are TGTGCCAGCAGCCAAGGGGAGCAGACCTACAATGAGCAGTTCTTC.

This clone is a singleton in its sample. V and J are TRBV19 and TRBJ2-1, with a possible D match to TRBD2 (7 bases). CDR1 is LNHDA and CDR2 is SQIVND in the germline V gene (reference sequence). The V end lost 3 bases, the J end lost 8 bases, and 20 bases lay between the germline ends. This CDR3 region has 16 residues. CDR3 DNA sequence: TGTGCCAGTAGTATTGGAGTGGGCGGGGAGGGGGATGAGCAGTTCTTC. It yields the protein CASSIGVGGEGDEQFF.

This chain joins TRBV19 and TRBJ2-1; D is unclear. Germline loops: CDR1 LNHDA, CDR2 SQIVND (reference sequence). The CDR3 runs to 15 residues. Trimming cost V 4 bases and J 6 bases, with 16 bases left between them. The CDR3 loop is CASSRGVNMANEQFF. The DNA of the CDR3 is TGTGCCAGTAGTAGAGGAGTAAATATGGCCAATGAGCAGTTCTTC.

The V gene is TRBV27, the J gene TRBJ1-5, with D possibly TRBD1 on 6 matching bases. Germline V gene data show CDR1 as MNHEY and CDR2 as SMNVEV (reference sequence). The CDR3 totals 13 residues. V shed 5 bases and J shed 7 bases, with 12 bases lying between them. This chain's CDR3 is CASSTDRRQPQHF. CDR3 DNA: TGTGCCAGCAGTACTGACAGGCGACAGCCCCAGCATTTT.

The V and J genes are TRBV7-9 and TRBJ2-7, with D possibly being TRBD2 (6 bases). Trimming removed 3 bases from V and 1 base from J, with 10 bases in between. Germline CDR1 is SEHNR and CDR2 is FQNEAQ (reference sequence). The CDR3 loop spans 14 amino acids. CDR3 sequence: CASSFPGGSYEQYF. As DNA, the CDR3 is TGTGCCAGCAGCTTCCCCGGGGGTTCCTACGAGCAGTACTTC. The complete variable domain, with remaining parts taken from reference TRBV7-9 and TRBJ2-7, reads DTGVSQNPRHKITKRGQNVTFRCDPISEHNRLYWYRQTLGQGPEFLTYFQNEAQLEKSRLLSDRFSAERPKGSFSTLEIQRTEQGDSAMYLCASSFPGGSYEQYFGPGTRLTVT.